This T cell receptor (beta chain) was found in a study of identical twins. Study conclusions and caveats: For cord blood, abundant beta clonotypes had fewer insertions, unlike memory repertoires, which showed none. Compared with unrelated sharing, twin-shared out-of-frame alpha sequences had more low-probability sequences. Partial confounding of zero-insertion analyses by invariant MAIT and iNKT cells was possible. Cross-sectional statistical analysis was relied on for the conclusions, without the same donors being followed.

Trimming shortened V by 2 bases and J by 6 bases, and 20 bases separated the two germline ends. The germline gives CDR1 LNHDA, CDR2 SQIVND (reference sequence). The CDR3 spans 16 residues. Using its own MiXCR run on the 5' RACE reads, TCRdb lists one record per CDR3 protein. Here the sample spans 240,000 or so distinct CDR3 sequences, roughly 13% being singletons. This clonotype was seen only a few times. Its antigen remains unidentified. These records were also assigned to another study, of yellow fever vaccine responses in identical twins.

The clonotype comes from a woman aged 18 to 35 in good health. V is TRBV19 and J is TRBJ2-7; possibly TRBD2 for D (6 bases). The sample comprised memory (CD45RO+) T cells sorted from blood. The CDR3 is CASSITSRVLRAEQYF. In nucleotides, the CDR3 is TGTGCCAGTAGTATAACTAGCAGAGTCCTACGAGCCGAGCAGTACTTC. Based on the CDR3 plus reference TRBV19 and TRBJ2-7, the full variable domain is DGGITQSPKYLFRKEGQNVTLSCEQNLNHDAMYWYRQDPGQGLRLIYYSQIVNDFQKGDIAEGYSVSREKKESFPLTVTSAQKNPTAFYLCASSITSRVLRAEQYFGPGTRLTVT.